One sample yielded the 22 T cell receptor beta chains listed below, sequenced in a study of cytomegalovirus exposure and HLA in healthy donors. The data were produced by immunoSEQ multiplex PCR, yet TCRdb's version contains in-frame clones alone and is incomplete. The sample lists some 110,000 clones, 86% occurring once. The sequencing sample was made of PBMCs. These receptors were collected from a man between 18 and 35 years old in good health and CMV-seronegative.

J is TRBJ1-1 and V is TRBV29-1; 8 bases align to TRBD1. The CDR3 loop spans 14 amino acids. The germline V gene encodes CDR1 SQVTM and CDR2 ANQGSEA. V lost 5 bases and J lost 7; bases outside the gene matches: 12. The CDR3 region has the DNA TGCAGCGTTCGCCCCCAGTGGACAGGGTTTGAAGCTTTCTTT. Its translation: CSVRPQWTGFEAFF.

The V call is TRBV7-9, the J call TRBJ1-1; perhaps TRBD1 as D (6 bases). This CDR3 has 15 amino acids. Germline CDR1 SEHNR, CDR2 FQNEAQ (reference sequence). With 4 bases removed from V and 1 base from J, the gap between germline ends came to 13 bases. CDR3: CASSSIKQGNTEAFF. In DNA, the CDR3 is TGTGCCAGCAGCTCCATAAAACAGGGGAACACTGAAGCTTTCTTT.

V and J are TRBV7-6 and TRBJ1-6, with D possibly being TRBD1 (6 bases). The CDR3 length is 14 residues. Germline V gene lookup returns CDR1 SGHVS and CDR2 FNYEAQ. Trimming took off 5 bases at V and 5 bases at J, with 10 bases between the two ends. The CDR3 here is CASSPGQNNSPLHF. In DNA form, the CDR3 reads TGTGCCAGCAGCCCAGGACAGAATAATTCACCCCTCCACTTT.

The rearrangement joins TRBV2 to TRBJ2-7, with TRBD2 as a possible D gene (5 bases). This CDR3 comprises 11 residues. V lost 4 bases and J 6 bases, leaving 7 bases between the germline ends. Germline V gene lookup returns CDR1 SNHLY and CDR2 FYNNEI. CDR3 residues: CASSGRAEQYF. CDR3 sequence (DNA): TGTGCCAGCAGTGGGCGGGCCGAGCAGTACTTC.

J is TRBJ2-7 and V is TRBV10-2; possibly TRBD1 for D (6 bases). Per germline, CDR1 WSHSY and CDR2 SAAADI. The CDR3 loop spans 17 amino acids. Between the trimmed V and J ends, which lost 1 base and 0 bases, there was a span of 16 bases. The CDR3 DNA sequence: TGCGCCAGCAGTGAGTTGGGCAGGGGCAGAAGCTCCTACGAGCAGTACTTC. It encodes CASSELGRGRSSYEQYF.

The chain uses TRBV25-1 and TRBJ2-3; 8 bases fit TRBD2. V shed 5 bases, J shed 4 bases, and the junction held 17 bases outside the gene matches. CDR1 is MGHDK and CDR2 is SYGVNS in the germline V gene. This CDR3 is built from 18 residues. The DNA of the CDR3 is TGTGCCAGCAGTTTCACGAACGGACTAGCTGATTCTCCAGATACGCAGTATTTT. Its protein is CASSFTNGLADSPDTQYF. Variable domain in full (rest from reference TRBV25-1 and TRBJ2-3): EADIYQTPRYLVIGTGKKITLECSQTMGHDKMYWYQQDPGMELHLIHYSYGVNSTEKGDLSSESTVSRIRTEHFPLTLESARPSHTSQYLCASSFTNGLADSPDTQYFGPGTRLTVL.

The chain uses TRBV6-4 and TRBJ2-7, with no clear D. With 4 bases removed from V and 5 bases from J, the gap between germline ends came to 15 bases. CDR3 size: 14 residues. Germline CDR1 MRHNA, CDR2 SNTAGT. CDR3 coding DNA: TGTGCCAGCAGTGTTAGAGCCGGTGTGGACGAGCAGTACTTC. As protein: CASSVRAGVDEQYF.

The chain uses TRBV7-6 and TRBJ1-2, with a weak D call TRBD1 (5 bases). V was shortened by 3 bases and J by 6 bases, with 11 bases between the two germline ends. The length of the CDR3 is 13 residues. Per the germline V gene, CDR1 is SGHVS and CDR2 is FNYEAQ. The CDR3 here is CASSLRGGDGYTF. CDR3 sequence (DNA): TGTGCCAGCAGCTTGCGGGGAGGGGATGGCTACACCTTC.

CDR3 coding DNA: TGTGCCAGCAGCTTGAACCCGACAGGGGGCCCCACTGAAGCTTTCTTT. This translates into CASSLNPTGGPTEAFF. The chain is built from TRBV5-6 and TRBJ1-1; 10 bases are shared with TRBD1. The germline V gene encodes CDR1 SGHDT and CDR2 YYEEEE. J was trimmed by 4 bases and V by 1 base; bases with no gene match: 7. The CDR3 spans 16 residues.

This clone was observed a single time. The V gene is TRBV9, the J gene TRBJ1-1; a weak D match, TRBD1 (5 bases). Germline CDR1 reads SGDLS; CDR2 reads YYNGEE. This CDR3 region has 13 residues. V lost 4 bases and J lost 5, with 12 bases in between. CDR3 in amino acids: CASSYSGGTEAFF. In DNA form, the CDR3 reads TGTGCCAGCAGCTACAGCGGGGGGACTGAAGCTTTCTTT.

This chain joins TRBV5-6 and TRBJ2-3; 12 nucleotides match TRBD1. Germline lookup yields CDR1 SGHDT and CDR2 YYEEEE. J was trimmed by 4 bases and V by 6 bases; bases with no gene match: 6. CDR3 length: 15 residues. This CDR3 is CASNPGTGGPDTQYF. For the CDR3, the DNA is TGTGCCAGCAACCCCGGGACAGGGGGCCCAGATACGCAGTATTTT.

This chain links TRBV4-2 with TRBJ1-2; D remains unclear. Trimming shortened V by 1 base and J by 7 bases, and 7 bases separated the two germline ends. This CDR3 contains 12 residues. From germline, CDR1 is LGHNA and CDR2 YNFKEQ. CDR3 protein: CASSQGRAGYTF. The CDR3 DNA reads TGTGCCAGCAGCCAAGGGCGGGCTGGCTACACCTTC.

V usage is TRBV5-1 and J usage is TRBJ2-7, with 7 bases matching TRBD1. Per the germline V gene, CDR1 is SGHRS and CDR2 is YFSETQ. The CDR3 is made up of 14 amino acids. With 1 base clipped from V and 2 bases from J, the junction kept 3 bases outside the gene matches. CDR3 DNA sequence: TGCGCCAGCAGCTTGCGACAGGGAGCCTACGAGCAGTACTTC. The encoded protein is CASSLRQGAYEQYF.

The J gene is TRBJ2-3, the V gene TRBV7-2; 11 positions match TRBD2. CDR1 and CDR2 (germline): SGHTA, FQGNSA. V lost 5 bases, J lost 7 bases, and 8 bases stayed unmatched. The CDR3 runs 15 residues. For the CDR3, the DNA is TGTGCCAGCAGCCCGGGTAGCGGGGGGGCCTATACGCAGTATTTT. Its translation is CASSPGSGGAYTQYF.

V and J are TRBV7-2 and TRBJ1-5; tentative D call: TRBD1 (6 bases). Trimming took 1 base from V and 2 from J, leaving 9 bases between them. The CDR3 spans 15 residues. Germline V lookup: CDR1 SGHTA, CDR2 FQGNSA. The CDR3, as DNA: TGTGCCAGCAGCTTAGGACAGGCACGCAATCAGCCCCAGCATTTT. The encoded protein is CASSLGQARNQPQHF.

CDR3 residues: CASDGGPDTQYF. The DNA of the CDR3 is TGTGCCAGCGACGGAGGACCAGATACGCAGTATTTT. V and J are TRBV2 and TRBJ2-3; D possibly corresponds to TRBD2 (5 bases). V dropped 8 bases and J dropped 4 bases, with 10 bases sitting between them. Germline-derived CDR1 and CDR2 are SNHLY and FYNNEI. The CDR3 length is 12 residues.

V usage is TRBV10-3 and J usage is TRBJ1-1, with D perhaps TRBD1 (6 bases). The CDR3 has 15 amino acids. Trimming shortened V by 6 bases and J by 3 bases, and 17 bases separated the two germline ends. The germline V gene encodes CDR1 ENHRY and CDR2 SYGVKD. CDR3 nucleotides: TGTGCCATCAGGACAACAGGGAATTGGGACACTGAAGCTTTCTTT. Translation gives CAIRTTGNWDTEAFF.

The chain has TRBV2 and TRBJ2-3, with TRBD1 identical over 9 bases. Germline V gene lookup returns CDR1 SNHLY and CDR2 FYNNEI. This CDR3 comprises 16 residues. V trimming: 3 bases; J trimming: 2 bases; junction bases outside the gene matches: 6. Here the CDR3 DNA reads TGTGCCAGCAGTGATCGGGACAGGGAGAACACAGATACGCAGTATTTT. This encodes CASSDRDRENTDTQYF.

The V call is TRBV6-5, the J call TRBJ2-1, with 8 positions matching TRBD1. The CDR3 contains 14 residues. Germline assignment: CDR1 MNHEY and CDR2 SVGAGI. With 5 bases clipped from V and 4 bases from J, the junction kept 4 bases outside the gene matches. In nucleotides, the CDR3 is TGTGCCAGCAGTCGAGGGGACAGGTACAATGAGCAGTTCTTC. Amino acids: CASSRGDRYNEQFF.

The chain employs TRBV28 and TRBJ2-5; 8 nucleotides align to TRBD2. The trim removed 4 bases at V and 5 bases at J, leaving 18 bases unmatched. Germline V gives CDR1 MDHEN, CDR2 SYDVKM. The CDR3 covers 18 residues. CDR3: CASSSFTSSGGDKETQYF. Here the CDR3 DNA reads TGTGCCAGCAGTTCCTTCACGTCCAGCGGGGGAGATAAGGAGACCCAGTACTTC.

This sequence joins TRBV30 and TRBJ1-1; TRBD1 matches 10 bases. Germline V gene data show CDR1 as GTSNPN and CDR2 as SVGIG (reference sequence). This CDR3 comprises 14 residues. Germline trimming cut 4 bases from V and 3 bases from J; bases unmatched to any gene: 5. The CDR3 DNA follows: TGTGCCTGGAACCACGGGACAGGGGACACTGAAGCTTTCTTT. It yields the protein CAWNHGTGDTEAFF.

This chain joins TRBV5-5 and TRBJ1-5, with D tentatively TRBD1 (6 bases). Germline values: CDR1 SGHKS, CDR2 YYEKEE (reference sequence). V lost 6 bases and J lost 9, with 16 bases in between. The CDR3 consists of 13 residues. CDR3 residues: CASTPAGERPQHF. The DNA of the CDR3 is TGTGCCAGCACTCCGGCAGGGGAACGGCCCCAGCATTTT.